A selection of T cell receptor beta chains follows, all from one sample in a study of shared clonotypes between healthy human individuals. Profiling relied on immunoSEQ multiplex PCR, and the TCRdb table lists in-frame clones only, not all of them. The data contain approximately 2.3 million clones, just over 90% of them singletons. Sequenced: naive CD4+ T cells from PBMCs. These TCRs come from a man aged 18-30 years in good health. Some clones in this sample may be carry-over from other donors' samples. CDR3s include the opening cysteine and the closing phenylalanine or tryptophan. A D gene is named only where the DNA matches it firmly. Where a row states a size, it is once, few, many or the class of an expanded clone; other rows omit it.

clone_size j_call v_call d_call cdr3_aa cdr3_nt
- TRBJ2-2 TRBV6-5 - CASRAVGTRTGELFF TGTGCCAGCAGAGCGGTCGGGACGCGCACCGGGGAGCTGTTTTTT
- TRBJ2-7 TRBV2 - CASSRTIYEQYF TGTGCCAGCAGCCGGACCATCTACGAGCAGTACTTC
- TRBJ2-3 TRBV5-1 TRBD2 CASSFTTSGRGADTQYF TGCGCCAGCAGCTTCACGACTAGCGGGAGGGGTGCAGATACGCAGTATTTT
- TRBJ1-1 TRBV2 - CASSTDITEAFF TGTGCCAGCAGTACAGACATTACTGAAGCTTTCTTT
- TRBJ1-1 TRBV4-3 TRBD1 CASSKLTGVNTEAFF TGCGCCAGCAGCAAACTAACAGGGGTCAACACTGAAGCTTTCTTT
once TRBJ2-5 TRBV5-1 - CASSFFPLGSGGETQYF TGCGCCAGCAGCTTCTTCCCCCTAGGGAGTGGAGGAGAGACCCAGTACTTC
- TRBJ1-5 TRBV2 - CASSEPGVRDQPQHF TGTGCCAGCAGTGAACCGGGGGTGCGAGATCAGCCCCAGCATTTT
- TRBJ2-5 TRBV18 - CASSGGNQETQYF TGTGCCAGCTCAGGAGGAAACCAAGAGACCCAGTACTTC
- TRBJ2-2 TRBV5-4 - CASSPTRNTGELFF TGTGCCAGCAGCCCGACAAGGAACACCGGGGAGCTGTTTTTT
few TRBJ1-1 TRBV25-1 - CASSEWTENTEAFF TGTGCCAGCAGTGAATGGACAGAGAACACTGAAGCTTTCTTT
- TRBJ1-1 TRBV15 - CATSRDLETVRAFF TGTGCCACCAGCAGAGATCTCGAGACAGTAAGAGCTTTCTTT
- TRBJ2-1 TRBV7-6 - CASSLRDNEQFF TGTGCCAGCAGCTTGAGGGACAATGAGCAGTTCTTC
- TRBJ2-1 TRBV5-1 - CASSLGRSSYNEQFF TGCGCCAGCAGCTTGGGGAGGAGCTCCTACAATGAGCAGTTCTTC
- TRBJ2-5 TRBV7-2 - CASSLEAETQYF TGTGCCAGCAGCTTAGAGGCAGAGACCCAGTACTTC
- TRBJ2-7 TRBV30 - CAWSVPRGTPTRYEQYF TGTGCCTGGAGTGTACCACGAGGTACGCCTACCAGGTACGAGCAGTACTTC
- TRBJ1-4 TRBV27 TRBD1 CASSQPGQANPEKLFF TGTGCCAGCAGTCAACCCGGACAGGCCAATCCCGAAAAACTGTTTTTT
- TRBJ2-7 TRBV6-4 - CASSDGAGRMVAYEQYF TGTGCCAGCAGTGACGGGGCAGGGCGGATGGTAGCCTACGAGCAGTACTTC
- TRBJ2-1 TRBV21-1 - CASSNPYGRYAAKYNEQFF TGTGCCAGCAGCAATCCCTACGGGCGATACGCCGCTAAATACAATGAGCAGTTCTTC
- TRBJ2-6 TRBV15 - CATSRDRSQGRGSGANVLTF TGTGCCACCAGCAGAGATAGGTCGCAGGGTAGGGGCTCTGGGGCCAACGTCCTGACTTTC
- TRBJ1-1 TRBV6-6 - CASSYMENTEAFF TGTGCCAGCAGTTACATGGAGAACACTGAAGCTTTCTTT
- TRBJ1-2 TRBV6-5 - CASQGNNYGYTF TGTGCCAGTCAGGGAAATAACTATGGCTACACCTTC
once TRBJ1-4 TRBV4-1 - CASSQWLNEKLFF TGCGCCAGCAGCCAATGGCTTAATGAAAAACTGTTTTTT
once TRBJ2-7 TRBV6-1 TRBD2 CASSSTSGFSYF TGTGCCAGCAGCTCGACTAGCGGCTTCTCGTACTTC
- TRBJ1-2 TRBV7-9 TRBD1 CASSFQWTGDNYGYTF TGTGCCAGCAGCTTTCAGTGGACAGGGGATAACTATGGCTACACCTTC
- TRBJ1-2 TRBV28 - CASSLGSHFYTF TGTGCCAGCAGTTTGGGCAGCCACTTCTACACCTTC
- TRBJ2-7 TRBV1 - CTSSQVTSGDYEQYF TGCACCAGCAGCCAAGTGACTAGCGGGGATTACGAGCAGTACTTC
- TRBJ2-3 TRBV7-2 TRBD2 CASSPGLAGAVDTQYF TGTGCCAGCAGCCCAGGACTAGCGGGAGCTGTGGATACGCAGTATTTT
- TRBJ1-5 TRBV28 TRBD1 CASSSSRDSYSNQPQHF TGTGCCAGCAGTTCGTCCCGGGACAGCTATAGCAATCAGCCCCAGCATTTT
- TRBJ2-1 TRBV7-8 TRBD1 CASSSRQGDYNEQFF TGTGCCAGCAGCTCCAGACAGGGCGACTACAATGAGCAGTTCTTC
- TRBJ2-1 TRBV18 - CASSTRAGAHNEQFF TGTGCCAGCTCGACCAGGGCAGGGGCCCACAATGAGCAGTTCTTC
- TRBJ2-1 TRBV7-9 - CASSLEGGLGYNEQFF TGTGCCAGCAGCTTAGAAGGTGGGCTAGGTTACAATGAGCAGTTCTTC
- TRBJ2-2 TRBV28 TRBD1 CASSSGQGRTGELFF TGTGCCAGCAGTTCGGGACAGGGGAGGACCGGGGAGCTGTTTTTT
- TRBJ2-1 TRBV2 - CASSVTGSYNEQFF TGTGCCAGCAGTGTAACCGGGTCCTACAATGAGCAGTTCTTC
once TRBJ2-3 TRBV6-5 - CAAGGGPDTQYF TGTGCCGCCGGGGGAGGTCCAGATACGCAGTATTTT
- TRBJ2-3 TRBV9 - CASSVEVRADTQYF TGTGCCAGCAGCGTGGAGGTGAGGGCAGATACGCAGTATTTT
- TRBJ2-1 TRBV18 - CASSLMVVADNEQFF TGTGCCAGCTCTCTCATGGTGGTAGCGGACAATGAGCAGTTCTTC
- TRBJ2-3 TRBV4-1 - CASSRIRGTDTQYF TGCGCCAGCAGCCGAATCAGGGGCACAGATACGCAGTATTTT
- TRBJ2-2 TRBV6-1 - CASLAGTANTGELFF TGTGCCAGTCTAGCCGGGACTGCAAACACCGGGGAGCTGTTTTTT
- TRBJ2-3 TRBV30 - CAWSRGTSLNTQYF TGTGCCTGGAGCCGGGGGACTTCCCTAAATACGCAGTATTTT
once TRBJ2-3 TRBV28 TRBD2 CASSRWTSGISTDTQYF TGTGCCAGCAGCCGCTGGACTAGCGGGATTAGCACAGATACGCAGTATTTT
- TRBJ1-5 TRBV5-1 TRBD1 CASSLGGTDSNQPQHF TGCGCCAGCAGCTTGGGAGGGACAGATAGCAATCAGCCCCAGCATTTT
- TRBJ1-4 TRBV14 - CASSQGHSEKLFF TGTGCCAGCAGCCAAGGACACAGTGAAAAACTGTTTTTT
- TRBJ2-7 TRBV28 - CASSPPGPSPEQYF TGTGCCAGCAGTCCCCCGGGACCGTCGCCCGAGCAGTACTTC
- TRBJ2-1 TRBV28 TRBD2 CASSQPGLVYNEQFF TGTGCCAGCAGTCAACCGGGACTAGTGTACAATGAGCAGTTCTTC
- TRBJ1-4 TRBV6-4 - CASSDRDNEKLFF TGTGCCAGCAGTGACAGAGATAATGAAAAACTGTTTTTT
- TRBJ2-1 TRBV9 - CASSVGQINEQFF TGTGCCAGCAGCGTAGGCCAGATCAATGAGCAGTTCTTC
- TRBJ2-2 TRBV5-1 TRBD2 CASSAGVATGELFF TGCGCCAGCAGCGCGGGAGTAGCCACCGGGGAGCTGTTTTTT
- TRBJ2-7 TRBV5-5 TRBD1 CASKPTGTGVREQYF TGTGCCAGCAAACCAACCGGGACAGGGGTTCGGGAGCAGTACTTC
- TRBJ1-5 TRBV30 - CAWAAGAEGPQHF TGTGCCTGGGCGGCGGGGGCTGAGGGGCCCCAGCATTTT